The 25 T cell receptor beta chains listed next were all sequenced from one sample in a study of cytomegalovirus exposure and HLA in healthy donors. The PCR had 60 Vbeta and 13 Jbeta primers. Generated by immunoSEQ multiplex PCR, the TCRdb table keeps only in-frame clones and is missing some. The sample has about 130,000 clones, about 80% seen once. Sequenced sample: PBMCs. These receptors all come from a man aged 30 to 45 in good health and CMV-seropositive.

This clone was picked up one time. This rearrangement joins TRBV25-1 to TRBJ2-7; 9 nucleotides align to TRBD1. In germline, CDR1 is MGHDK, CDR2 SYGVNS. The CDR3 consists of 14 residues. The V segment lost 5 bases and the J segment 5 bases; nucleotides outside the gene matches: 7. CDR3: CASSLTGGRDEQYF. The CDR3 nucleotides read TGTGCCAGCAGTTTAACAGGGGGCAGGGACGAGCAGTACTTC.

The sample holds one count of this clone. V gene TRBV6-6 combines with J gene TRBJ2-5, with D maybe TRBD1 (6 bases). The J call may be wrong; the DNA end is better matched by TRBJ2-7. The CDR3 runs to 14 residues. Germline V gene sequence: CDR1 MNHNY, CDR2 SVGAGI (reference sequence). The CDR3 sequence: CASRTPDRSYEQYF. The CDR3 DNA reads TGTGCCAGCAGGACCCCGGACAGATCCTACGAGCAGTACTTC.

As concerns this clone: The sample carries other DNA sequences with the same CDR3. The rearrangement links TRBV7-3 to TRBJ2-5; TRBD2 might be the D (6 bases). CDR1 SGHTA and CDR2 FQGTGA come from the germline V gene. The CDR3 is 13 amino acids. Deletions cut 3 bases from V and 5 bases from J, with 10 bases between. DNA of the CDR3: TGTGCCAGCAGCTTTAGCGGTGGGGAGACCCAGTACTTC. Translating it yields CASSFSGGETQYF.

This CDR3 is CASSQSSGVQFF. CDR3 coding DNA: TGCGCCAGCAGTCAATCGTCCGGGGTTCAGTTCTTC. The rearrangement uses TRBV23-1 and TRBJ2-1, with a possible D match to TRBD2 (5 bases). TRBV23-1 is recorded as an ORF, its role being uncertain. The CDR3 has 12 amino acids. Trimming pared 0 bases from V and 13 bases from J, leaving 10 bases between.

This rearrangement joins TRBV5-1 to TRBJ2-7; 8 bases match TRBD2. The V segment lost 4 bases and the J segment 2 bases; nucleotides outside the gene matches: 8. CDR3 length: 15 residues. The V gene's germline CDR1 is SGHRS and CDR2 YFSETQ. In DNA form, the CDR3 reads TGCGCCAGCAGCCCCCTACAGCGGGGGACCTACGAGCAGTACTTC. It specifies CASSPLQRGTYEQYF.

The chain uses TRBV21-1 and TRBJ1-2; TRBD1 reflects the table's D call only, with no check against the DNA. TRBV21-1 is listed as a pseudogene. This CDR3 has 15 amino acids. The CDR3 region has the DNA TGTGCCAGCAGCAAGGGTTGGGGGGACAGTTATGGCTACACCTTC. Protein sequence: CASSKGWGDSYGYTF.

This chain uses TRBV10-3 with TRBJ1-3, with D unresolved. The CDR3 has 14 amino acids. Trimming removed 10 bases from V and 0 bases from J, with 13 bases in between. CDR1 is ENHRY and CDR2 is SYGVKD in the germline V gene. CDR3 loop: CATRSRFSGNTIYF. The CDR3, as DNA: TGTGCCACCCGGTCGAGATTCTCTGGAAACACCATATATTTT.

This chain links TRBV6-1 with TRBJ1-5; 8 bases map to TRBD1. This CDR3 is built from 13 residues. J gave up 6 bases and V 9 bases, and 7 bases lay outside the gene matches. Germline V gives CDR1 MNHNS, CDR2 SASEGT. In DNA form, the CDR3 reads TGTGCCAGTACGACAGGGGTAGCTCAGCCCCAGCATTTT. Translation gives CASTTGVAQPQHF.

The chain employs TRBV9 and TRBJ1-3; 8 bases line up with TRBD1. Germline assignment: CDR1 SGDLS and CDR2 YYNGEE. Trimming at V came to 1 base and at J to 3 bases, leaving 3 bases not matched to a gene. The CDR3 extends over 15 amino acids. In DNA form, the CDR3 reads TGTGCCAGCAGCGTAACAGGGGGTAGTGGAAACACCATATATTTT. Translating it yields CASSVTGGSGNTIYF.

The chain links TRBV6-6 to TRBJ2-1; D not resolved. This CDR3 has 11 residues. The V end lost 0 bases, the J end lost 9 bases, and 3 bases lay between the germline ends. Germline CDR1 reads MNHNY; CDR2 reads SVGAGI (reference sequence). The CDR3 spells CASSYSSEQFF. CDR3 bases: TGTGCCAGCAGTTACTCGAGTGAGCAGTTCTTC.

V and J are TRBV18 and TRBJ1-2; tentative D call: TRBD1 (6 bases). CDR3 length equals 14 residues. V gave up 5 bases and J gave up 4 bases, with 14 bases separating them. Germline V gives CDR1 KGHSH, CDR2 LQKENI. CDR3 nucleotides: TGTGCCAGCTCATGGGACACTGGCACCTATGGCTACACCTTC. Translated: CASSWDTGTYGYTF. The whole variable domain, remainder taken from reference TRBV18 and TRBJ1-2, is NAGVMQNPRHLVRRRGQEARLRCSPMKGHSHVYWYRQLPEEGLKFMVYLQKENIIDESGMPKERFSAEFPKEGPSILRIQQVVRGDSAAYFCASSWDTGTYGYTFGSGTRLTVV.

V and J are TRBV9 and TRBJ1-5; no definite D call. V shed 4 bases and J shed 0 bases, with 14 bases lying between them. The length of the CDR3 is 16 residues. Germline CDR1 is SGDLS and CDR2 is YYNGEE. The CDR3 region has the DNA TGTGCCAGCAGCCTGGGAGGGCCGAGTAGCAATCAGCCCCAGCATTTT. This translates into CASSLGGPSSNQPQHF.

This chain joins TRBV11-2 and TRBJ2-3; D perhaps matches TRBD1 (6 bases). The CDR3 consists of 12 residues. The germline V gene has CDR1 SGHAT and CDR2 FQNNGV. The V and J ends lost 8 bases and 6 bases respectively, with 12 bases between them. In DNA form, the CDR3 reads TGTGCCAGCGCGCAGGGACATGATACGCAGTATTTT. Residues: CASAQGHDTQYF.

Turning to this clone: The sample has other DNA sequences that encode this CDR3 too. J is TRBJ2-1 and V is TRBV19; TRBD1 aligns across 9 bases. With V trimmed by 6 bases and J by 4 bases, 4 bases remained unmatched. Germline CDR1 LNHDA, CDR2 SQIVND (reference sequence). This CDR3 spans 14 amino acids. CDR3 region: CASSKGQGYNEQFF. CDR3 in DNA: TGTGCCAGTAGCAAGGGACAGGGTTACAATGAGCAGTTCTTC.

J is TRBJ1-6 and V is TRBV5-4; 7 bases map to TRBD1. CDR3 length: 15 amino acids. Germline V gene lookup returns CDR1 SGHNT and CDR2 YYREEE (reference sequence). After removal of 0 bases from V and 6 bases from J, the junction contained 3 bases not matched to a gene. For the CDR3, the DNA is TGTGCCAGCAGCTTGGACCAGGGGGGTAATTCACCCCTCCACTTT. Its translation: CASSLDQGGNSPLHF.

The count of this clone is one. V is TRBV2 and J is TRBJ1-2, with 7 bases that match TRBD1. Losses at the gene ends were 1 base for V and 7 bases for J; bases not matched to a gene: 18. CDR1 SNHLY and CDR2 FYNNEI come from the germline V gene. The CDR3 loop spans 18 amino acids. For the CDR3, the DNA is TGTGCCAGCAGTGAAGGAGACAGGGCGGCAGGCCCTTTTCGTGGCTACACCTTC. This translates into CASSEGDRAAGPFRGYTF.

This clone showed up just once. V and J are TRBV30 and TRBJ1-1; unclear D gene. This CDR3 is 14 amino acids long. Germline V gives CDR1 GTSNPN, CDR2 SVGIG (reference sequence). V gave up 5 bases and J gave up 5 bases, with 18 bases separating them. The CDR3 DNA sequence: TGTGCCTGGGGCAGAGGAGGGTTTGGGACTGAAGCTTTCTTT. Amino acids: CAWGRGGFGTEAFF. Using reference TRBV30 and TRBJ1-1 for the parts outside the CDR3, the full variable domain is SQTIHQWPATLVQPVGSPLSLECTVEGTSNPNLYWYRQAAGRGLQLLFYSVGIGQISSEVPQNLSASRPQDRQFILSSKKLLLSDSGFYLCAWGRGGFGTEAFFGQGTRLTVV.

This clone was observed once. The genes are TRBV6-5 and TRBJ2-5, with 9 bases lining up with TRBD2. Looked up from germline, CDR1 is MNHEY and CDR2 is SVGAGI. Trimming removed 0 bases from V and 7 bases from J; junction bases left unmatched: 6. The CDR3 has 15 amino acids. The CDR3 nucleotides are TGTGCCAGCAGTTACTCGAGCGGGGGGCGTGGGACCCAGTACTTC. Translating gives CASSYSSGGRGTQYF.

Note on this clone: The sample carries other DNA sequences with the same CDR3. V is TRBV19 and J is TRBJ1-3, with D hard to call. The CDR3 consists of 14 residues. With 5 bases removed from V and 4 bases from J, the gap between germline ends came to 12 bases. The germline V gene encodes CDR1 LNHDA and CDR2 SQIVND (reference sequence). CDR3 coding DNA: TGTGCCAGTAGTGAGCATGGGCCCGGAAACACCATATATTTT. Translating gives CASSEHGPGNTIYF.

The chain recombines TRBV25-1 with TRBJ2-5; no reliable D call. This CDR3 is 11 amino acids long. The germline V gene encodes CDR1 MGHDK and CDR2 SYGVNS. The ends were cut back, 5 bases at V and 4 bases at J, with 5 bases in the middle. Written as DNA, the CDR3 is TGTGCCAGCAGTCTGAGAGAGACCCAGTACTTC. It encodes CASSLRETQYF.

V and J are TRBV11-2 and TRBJ1-1; TRBD1 aligns across 9 bases. The CDR3 runs 16 residues. With 5 bases clipped from V and 1 base from J, the junction kept 8 bases outside the gene matches. CDR1 SGHAT and CDR2 FQNNGV come from the germline V gene. CDR3 DNA sequence: TGTGCCAGCAGCGCTAGCAGGGGACAGGGGAACACTGAAGCTTTCTTT. Its protein product is CASSASRGQGNTEAFF.

Only one count was recorded for this clone. This rearrangement joins TRBV7-2 to TRBJ2-3; 7 positions agree with TRBD1. The CDR3 length is 13 residues. Germline values: CDR1 SGHTA, CDR2 FQGNSA. Trimming took 11 bases from V and 5 from J; bases not matched to a gene: 10. The CDR3 spells CAGRQGSLDTQYF. Here the CDR3 DNA reads TGTGCCGGACGACAGGGCAGCTTAGATACGCAGTATTTT. The whole variable domain, filled in from reference TRBV7-2 and TRBJ2-3, reads GAGVSQSPSNKVTEKGKDVELRCDPISGHTALYWYRQSLGQGLEFLIYFQGNSAPDKSGLPSDRFSAERTGGSVSTLTIQRTQQEDSAVYLCAGRQGSLDTQYFGPGTRLTVL.

In DNA form, the CDR3 reads TGTGCCAGTAGTTTCGGACAGGGCGGTAACACCGGGGAGCTGTTTTTT. Its protein product is CASSFGQGGNTGELFF. J is TRBJ2-2 and V is TRBV19; 8 bases map to TRBD1. The CDR3 is 16 residues long. From germline, CDR1 is LNHDA and CDR2 SQIVND (reference sequence). After removal of 5 bases from V and 2 bases from J, the junction contained 7 bases not matched to a gene.

V is TRBV29-1 and J is TRBJ2-1; tentative D call: TRBD1 (5 bases). Germline assignment: CDR1 SQVTM and CDR2 ANQGSEA. The V gene lost 1 base and the J gene lost 2 bases, with 6 bases spanning the gap. The CDR3 runs 13 residues. Written as DNA, the CDR3 is TGCAGCGTTGAAGGGGGCCCCTACAATGAGCAGTTCTTC. Translation: CSVEGGPYNEQFF.

The sample holds a few counts of this clone. CDR3 residues: CASSLAPGRGQETQYF. In DNA form, the CDR3 reads TGTGCCAGCAGCTTGGCCCCAGGCAGGGGGCAGGAGACCCAGTACTTC. This chain uses TRBV5-6 with TRBJ2-5, with 8 bases aligning to TRBD1. The CDR3 totals 16 residues. The germline V gene encodes CDR1 SGHDT and CDR2 YYEEEE. The V and J ends lost 0 bases and 5 bases, in that order; junction bases with no gene match: 9.